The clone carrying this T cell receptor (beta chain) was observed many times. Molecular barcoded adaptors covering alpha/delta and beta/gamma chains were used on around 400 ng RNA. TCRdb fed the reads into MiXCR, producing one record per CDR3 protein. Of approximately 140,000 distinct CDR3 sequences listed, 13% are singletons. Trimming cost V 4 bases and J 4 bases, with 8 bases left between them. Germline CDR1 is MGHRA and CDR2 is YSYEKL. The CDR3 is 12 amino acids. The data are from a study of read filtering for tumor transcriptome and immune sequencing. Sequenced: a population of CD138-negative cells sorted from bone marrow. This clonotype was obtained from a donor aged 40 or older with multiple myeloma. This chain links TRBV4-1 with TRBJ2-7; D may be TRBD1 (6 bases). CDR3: CASSPQGYEQYF. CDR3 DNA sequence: TGCGCCAGCAGCCCACAGGGTTACGAGCAGTACTTC.